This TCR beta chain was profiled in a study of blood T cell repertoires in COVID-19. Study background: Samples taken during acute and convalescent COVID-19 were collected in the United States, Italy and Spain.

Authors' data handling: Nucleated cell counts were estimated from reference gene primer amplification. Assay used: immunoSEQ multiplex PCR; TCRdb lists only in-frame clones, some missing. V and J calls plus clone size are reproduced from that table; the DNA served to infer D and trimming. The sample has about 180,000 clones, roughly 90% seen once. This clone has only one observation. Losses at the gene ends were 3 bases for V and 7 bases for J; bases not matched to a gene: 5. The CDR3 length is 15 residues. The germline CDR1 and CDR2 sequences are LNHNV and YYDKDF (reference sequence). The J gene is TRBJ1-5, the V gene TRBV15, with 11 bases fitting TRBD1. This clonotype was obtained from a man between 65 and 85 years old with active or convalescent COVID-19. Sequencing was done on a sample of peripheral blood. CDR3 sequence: CATSRDRGLRQPQHF. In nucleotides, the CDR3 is TGTGCCACCAGCAGGGACAGGGGGCTTCGGCAGCCCCAGCATTTT.